This entry concerns a single T cell receptor beta chain. All enrollees were about 18 to 89 years old and from approximately 25 US areas. Recovered Cohort 3 donors showed two negative PCRs, clearance, or symptom resolution. The data stem from a study of blood T cell repertoires in COVID-19. Across the study: T cells, B-cell-depleted T cells, or PBMCs supplied cDNA or gDNA.

As handled by the study authors: Using reference gene primer amplification, nucleated cell counts were estimated. Some clones are missing from TCRdb's copy, which holds only in-frame ones; the method was immunoSEQ multiplex PCR. That table is the source of V, J and clone size, and D and trimming were worked out from the DNA. This table holds around 200,000 clones, around 89% found once. Trimming shortened V by 0 bases and J by 5 bases, and 19 bases separated the two germline ends. The CDR3 sequence is 17 residues long. CDR1 is SGHAT and CDR2 is FQNNGV in the germline V gene. The chain joins TRBV11-2 to TRBJ1-1; D call uncertain. The source is a woman aged 25 to 39 who had recovered from COVID-19. Source material: PBMCs or T cells enriched from blood (not recorded which). In DNA, the CDR3 is TGTGCCAGCAGCTTAGATCCCCGGGTCGGAGGTCGGACTGAAGCTTTCTTT. Its protein is CASSLDPRVGGRTEAFF.